This is a list of T cell receptor beta chains from one sample in a study of PD-L1 blockade in urothelial cancer. The protocol was immunoSEQ multiplex PCR, while the TCRdb copy is restricted to in-frame clones and leaves out a portion. The sample shows around 45,000 clones, around 84% of them seen only once. Source: PBMCs, taken around atezolizumab (anti-PD-L1) treatment. The receptors were sampled from a man in his fifties or sixties with urothelial cancer. Each CDR3 is given with its conserved first and last residue. A D gene is named only where the DNA matches it firmly. Only some rows state a clone size, as once, few, many or a class for expanded clones.

V	length	D	size	J	DNA	CDR3
TRBV18	14	NA	NA	TRBJ1-5	TGTGCCAGCTCACCAACAGGGAATAACCAGCCCCAGCATTTT	CASSPTGNNQPQHF
TRBV5-8	11	NA	NA	TRBJ2-7	TGTGCCAGCAGCTTGGTCAGCGGGACAACGTTC	CASSLVSGTTF
TRBV7-2	14	TRBD1	NA	TRBJ2-5	TGTGCCAGCAGCGTACAGGGGGCTGGGGAGACCCAGTACTTC	CASSVQGAGETQYF
TRBV7-8	15	TRBD1	once	TRBJ2-3	TGTGCCAGCAGCCCCCGGGACAGGTACACAGATACGCAGTATTTT	CASSPRDRYTDTQYF
TRBV5-1	16	TRBD1	NA	TRBJ2-7	TGCGCCAGCAGCGTAGGACAGGGTTTTAGCTCCTACGAGCAGTACTTC	CASSVGQGFSSYEQYF
TRBV30	13	NA	NA	TRBJ2-7	TGTGCCTGGAGTGACGGAGACTCCTACGAGCAGTACTTC	CAWSDGDSYEQYF
TRBV6-1	13	TRBD2	few	TRBJ2-1	TGTGCCAGCAGTGAAGTGGGGGGGAATGAGCAGTTCTTC	CASSEVGGNEQFF
TRBV6-6	14	TRBD1	NA	TRBJ1-2	TGTGCCAGCAGTTACTCAGGGACAGGGACTGGCTACACCTTC	CASSYSGTGTGYTF
TRBV4-1	15	NA	NA	TRBJ1-5	TGCGCCAGCAGCCAAGACGGACACAGCAATCAGCCCCAGCATTTT	CASSQDGHSNQPQHF
TRBV5-4	12	NA	NA	TRBJ2-1	TGTGCCAGCAGCTCCTCGGGGAATGAGCAGTTCTTC	CASSSSGNEQFF
TRBV6-1	14	NA	few	TRBJ2-7	TGTGCCAGCAGGAACCCATCCAGTGGAGTCGAGCAGTACTTC	CASRNPSSGVEQYF
TRBV28	15	TRBD1	NA	TRBJ2-5	TGTGCCAGCAGCGATACAGGGGGTTCTTTGGAGACCCAGTACTTC	CASSDTGGSLETQYF
TRBV7-2	15	NA	NA	TRBJ2-3	TGTGCCAGCAGCTTATGGGTACAGGCCACAGATACGCAGTATTTT	CASSLWVQATDTQYF
TRBV2	16	NA	NA	TRBJ1-5	TGTGCCAGCAGTGATCAGGGCAGCCATAAAAATCAGCCCCAGCATTTT	CASSDQGSHKNQPQHF
TRBV9	14	NA	NA	TRBJ1-1	TGTGCCAGCAGCGTAGCTGTGGAACAGATAGAAGCTTTCTTT	CASSVAVEQIEAFF